This T cell receptor (beta chain) came from a study of blood T cell repertoires in COVID-19. Study-level information: Some COVID-19 samples were acute and others convalescent; all came from the United States, Italy and Spain.

This clone was counted between two and nine times. Clones were sequenced by immunoSEQ multiplex PCR, and TCRdb holds only the in-frame ones, with some missing. The sample holds 50,000 to 70,000 clones, 70% to 90% seen once. This CDR3 is 15 amino acids long. Germline V gene lookup returns CDR1 SSHAT and CDR2 FNYEAQ (reference sequence). The V and J ends lost 1 base and 4 bases respectively, with 10 bases between them. Sequencing was performed on peripheral blood. This sequence was found in a human donor with active COVID-19. The donor label of this sample is uncertain. This sequence joins TRBV7-7 and TRBJ2-2; D ambiguous. CDR3 nucleotides: TGTGCCAGCAGCTTAGGCAGCCCGGGCACCGGGGAGCTGTTTTTT. Protein: CASSLGSPGTGELFF.